This T cell receptor (beta chain) was identified during a study of T cell responses to AZD1222 COVID-19 vaccine. In the study overall: Pooling was applied to second doses at about 4 or about 12 weeks. Study-wide findings and caveats: Targets within unmutated variant regions were reportedly found for nearly half of spike-specific TCRs. Only 5 or 6 individuals given AZD1222 were seropositive at baseline.

Points on this clone: Its antigen is undetermined.

Trimming pared 3 bases from V and 5 bases from J, leaving 7 bases between. The germline gives CDR1 MNHEY, CDR2 SMNVEV (reference sequence). CDR3 length: 13 residues. The assay was immunoSEQ multiplex PCR, and TCRdb's table has in-frame clones only and misses some. The sample holds around 77,000 clones, roughly 85% seen once. This clonotype originated in an adult in good health. The V and J genes are TRBV27 and TRBJ2-2, with D unresolved. This specimen consisted of peripheral blood, obtained on day 0 of AZD1222 vaccination. This CDR3 is CASSFEITGELFF. CDR3 sequence (DNA): TGTGCCAGCAGTTTTGAAATAACCGGGGAGCTGTTTTTT.